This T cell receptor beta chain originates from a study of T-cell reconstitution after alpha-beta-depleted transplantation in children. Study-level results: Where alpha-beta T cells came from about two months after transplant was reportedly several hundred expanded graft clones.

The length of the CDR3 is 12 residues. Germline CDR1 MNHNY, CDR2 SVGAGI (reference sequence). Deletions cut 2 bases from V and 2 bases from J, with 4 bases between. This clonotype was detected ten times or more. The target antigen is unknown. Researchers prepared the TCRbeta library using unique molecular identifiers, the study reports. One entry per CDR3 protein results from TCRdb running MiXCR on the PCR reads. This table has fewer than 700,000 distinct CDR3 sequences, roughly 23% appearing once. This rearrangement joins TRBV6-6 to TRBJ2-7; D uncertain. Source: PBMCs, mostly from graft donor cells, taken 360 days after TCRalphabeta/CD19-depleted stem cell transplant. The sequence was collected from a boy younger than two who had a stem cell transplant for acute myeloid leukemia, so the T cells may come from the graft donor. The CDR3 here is CASSYRAYEQYF. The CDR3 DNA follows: TGTGCCAGCAGTTACAGGGCCTACGAGCAGTACTTC.